The clone carrying this TCR beta chain was observed a handful of times. Antigen unknown. The CDR3 length is 15 residues. The ends were cut back, 5 bases at V and 4 bases at J, with 17 bases in the middle. A single record per CDR3 protein comes from TCRdb applying MiXCR to the 5' RACE reads. The sample holds about 920,000 distinct CDR3 sequences, roughly an eighth seen once. The sample is drawn from a study of identical twins. Regarding the study as a whole: Beta out-of-frame sequences displayed a weaker excess of sharing between twins.

This same sample was also taken into another study, of yellow fever vaccine responses in identical twins. As that report states: Reportedly, twins' vaccine T cell responses looked partly convergent and partly personalized.

The clonotype was recovered from a woman in her late teens or twenties in good health. The gene calls are TRBV12-3 or TRBV12-4 and TRBJ2-5; D may be TRBD1 (6 bases). The sequencing sample was made of PBMCs. CDR3 nucleotide sequence: TGTGCCAGCAGTACGAAGAGGGGGTTCGGAGAGACCCAGTACTTC. It translates to CASSTKRGFGETQYF.